This T cell receptor (beta chain) was found in a study of tumor-infiltrating lymphocytes in primary liver carcinoma. Study-wide context: The study reported T1-T3 N0M0 tumors spanning 4.2 to 10 cm. Findings and caveats of the study: Being bulk and unsorted, samples allowed no CD4+ and CD8+ repertoire comparison. Less overlap was seen in tumor-adjacent and tumor-blood pairs than in tumor region pairs.

This clonotype was detected ten times or more. What it binds is not known. Germline CDR1 is SQVTM and CDR2 is ANQGSEA. V was trimmed by 4 bases and J by 0 bases, leaving 13 bases between them. This CDR3 region has 14 residues. Blood RNA was derived from unsorted whole blood, and germline DNA was extracted too. The input was about 500 ng total RNA; TCR beta cDNA was made from it with a constant-region primer. TCR beta libraries came from three nested multiplex PCR rounds using slightly modified ARM-PCR. TRBV1-TRBV30 forward and Cbeta reverse primers drove the first two roughly 10-cycle rounds. In TCRdb, the multiplex PCR reads were re-called with MiXCR into one record per CDR3 protein. This sample has about 330,000 distinct CDR3 sequences, with approximately 65% found just once.

This receptor was taken from a man between 35 and 55 years old with primary liver carcinoma and hepatitis B virus infection. The sequencing sample was made of peripheral blood. The chain joins TRBV29-1 to TRBJ2-7; possible D gene TRBD2, 6 bases. The CDR3 loop is CSVALGGVSYEQYF. The DNA for the CDR3 is TGCAGCGTTGCCCTGGGCGGGGTCTCCTACGAGCAGTACTTC.